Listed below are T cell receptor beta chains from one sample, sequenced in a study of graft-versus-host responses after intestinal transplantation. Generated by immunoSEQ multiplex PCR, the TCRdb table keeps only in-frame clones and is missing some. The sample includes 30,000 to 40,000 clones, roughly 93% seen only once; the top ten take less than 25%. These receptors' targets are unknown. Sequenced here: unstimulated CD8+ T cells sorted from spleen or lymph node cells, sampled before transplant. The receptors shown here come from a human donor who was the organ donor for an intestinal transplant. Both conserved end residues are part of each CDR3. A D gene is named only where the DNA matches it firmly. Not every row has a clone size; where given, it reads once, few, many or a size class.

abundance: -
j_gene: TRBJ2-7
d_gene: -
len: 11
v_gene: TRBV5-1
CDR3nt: TGCGCCAGCAGCCCCGGGTACGAGCAGTACTTC
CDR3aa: CASSPGYEQYF

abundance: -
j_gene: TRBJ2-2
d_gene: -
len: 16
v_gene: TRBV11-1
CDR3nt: TGTGCCAGCAGCCGGTTCGAGGCTCCGAACACCGGGGAGCTGTTTTTT
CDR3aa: CASSRFEAPNTGELFF

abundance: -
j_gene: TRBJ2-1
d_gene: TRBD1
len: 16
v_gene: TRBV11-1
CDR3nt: TGTGCCAGCAGCTCCCTAACAGGGGGCTCCTACAATGAGCAGTTCTTC
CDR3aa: CASSSLTGGSYNEQFF

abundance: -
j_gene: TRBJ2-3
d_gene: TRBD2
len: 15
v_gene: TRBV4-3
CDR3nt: TGCGCCAGCAGCTGGACTAGCGGGGCCACAGATACGCAGTATTTT
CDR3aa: CASSWTSGATDTQYF

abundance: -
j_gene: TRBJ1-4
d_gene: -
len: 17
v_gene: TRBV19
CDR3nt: TGTGCCAGTAGTACATTCCTGGTCCCCACAACTAATGAAAAACTGTTTTTT
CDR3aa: CASSTFLVPTTNEKLFF

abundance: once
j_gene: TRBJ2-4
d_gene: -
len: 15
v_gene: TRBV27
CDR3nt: TGTGCCAGCTCCCTGGACTCAACGTCGGGAAACATTCAGTACTTC
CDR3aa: CASSLDSTSGNIQYF

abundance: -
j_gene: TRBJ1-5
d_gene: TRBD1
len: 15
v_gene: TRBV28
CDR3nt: TGTGCCAGCACCCTGGACAGGCTGTCGGATCAGCCCCAGCATTTT
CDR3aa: CASTLDRLSDQPQHF

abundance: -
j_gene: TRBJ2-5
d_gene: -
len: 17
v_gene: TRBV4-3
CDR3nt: TGCGCCAGCAGCCAATTGTCGGGGAATTTGGGGCAAGAGACCCAGTACTTC
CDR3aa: CASSQLSGNLGQETQYF

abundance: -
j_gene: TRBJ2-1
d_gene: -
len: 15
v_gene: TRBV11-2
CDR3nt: TGTGCGACTCTAAAGCCCTTGGGGCCGCACAATGAGCAGTTCTTC
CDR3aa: CATLKPLGPHNEQFF

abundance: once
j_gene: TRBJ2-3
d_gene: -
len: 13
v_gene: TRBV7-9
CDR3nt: TGTGCCAGCAGCACATCTGGTGAAGGCGCCGGGTATTTT
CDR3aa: CASSTSGEGAGYF

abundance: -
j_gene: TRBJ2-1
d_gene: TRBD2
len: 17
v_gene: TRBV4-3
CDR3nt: TGCGCCAGCAGCCAAGACCCCGGACTAGCGGGTAACAATGAGCAGTTCTTC
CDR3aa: CASSQDPGLAGNNEQFF

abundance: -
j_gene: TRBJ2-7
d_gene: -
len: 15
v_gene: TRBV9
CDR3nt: TGTGCCAGCAGCGTAGGGGTTCGGGGTTCCTACGAGCAGTACTTC
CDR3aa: CASSVGVRGSYEQYF

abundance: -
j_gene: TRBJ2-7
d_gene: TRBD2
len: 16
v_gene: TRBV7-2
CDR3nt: TGTGCCAGCAGCCCTGCTAGCGGGAGCACGGTGTACGAGCAGTACTTC
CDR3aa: CASSPASGSTVYEQYF

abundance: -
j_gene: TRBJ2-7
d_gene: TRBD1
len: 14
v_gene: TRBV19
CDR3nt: TGTGCCAGTAGTGTCGGGACAGGAGGCTACGAGCAGTACTTC
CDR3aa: CASSVGTGGYEQYF